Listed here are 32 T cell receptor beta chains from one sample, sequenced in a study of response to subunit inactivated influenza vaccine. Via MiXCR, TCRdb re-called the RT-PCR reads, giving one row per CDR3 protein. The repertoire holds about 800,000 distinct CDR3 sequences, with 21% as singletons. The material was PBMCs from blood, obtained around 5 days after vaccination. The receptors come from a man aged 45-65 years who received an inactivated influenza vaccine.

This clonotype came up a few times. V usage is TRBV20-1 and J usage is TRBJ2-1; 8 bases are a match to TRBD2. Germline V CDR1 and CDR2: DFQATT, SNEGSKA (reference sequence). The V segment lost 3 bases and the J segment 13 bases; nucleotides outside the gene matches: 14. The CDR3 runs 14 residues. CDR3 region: CSARGWSGGDEQFF. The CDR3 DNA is TGCAGTGCTAGGGGGTGGAGCGGGGGCGACGAACAGTTCTTC.

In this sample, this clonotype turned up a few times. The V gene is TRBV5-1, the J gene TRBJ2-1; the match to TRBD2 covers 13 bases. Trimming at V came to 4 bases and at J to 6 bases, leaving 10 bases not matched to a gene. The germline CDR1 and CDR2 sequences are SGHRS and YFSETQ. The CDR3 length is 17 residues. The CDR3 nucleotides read TGCGCCAGCAGCGAGACTAGCGGGGGGACGCCTGGCAATGAGCAGTTCTTC. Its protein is CASSETSGGTPGNEQFF.

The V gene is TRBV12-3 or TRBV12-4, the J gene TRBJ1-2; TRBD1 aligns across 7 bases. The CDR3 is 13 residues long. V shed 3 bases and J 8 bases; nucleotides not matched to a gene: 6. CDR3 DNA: TGTGCCAGCAGTTTGACAGGGAATGACGGCTACACCTTC. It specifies CASSLTGNDGYTF.

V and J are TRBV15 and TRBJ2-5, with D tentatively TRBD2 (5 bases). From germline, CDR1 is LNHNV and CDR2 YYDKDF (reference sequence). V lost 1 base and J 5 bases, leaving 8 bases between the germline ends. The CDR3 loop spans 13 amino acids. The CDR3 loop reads CATSRGGEETQYF. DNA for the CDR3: TGTGCCACCAGCAGAGGTGGGGAGGAGACCCAGTACTTC.

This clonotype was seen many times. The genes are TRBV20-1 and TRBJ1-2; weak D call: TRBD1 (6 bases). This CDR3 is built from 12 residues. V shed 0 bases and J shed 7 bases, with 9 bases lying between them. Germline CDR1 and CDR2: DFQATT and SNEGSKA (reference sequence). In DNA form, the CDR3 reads TGCAGTGCTAGAGAGGGGGGCTCTGGCTACACCTTC. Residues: CSAREGGSGYTF.

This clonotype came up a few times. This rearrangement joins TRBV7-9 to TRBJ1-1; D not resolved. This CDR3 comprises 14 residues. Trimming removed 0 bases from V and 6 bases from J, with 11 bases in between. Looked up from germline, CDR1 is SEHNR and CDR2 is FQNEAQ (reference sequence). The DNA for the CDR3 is TGTGCCAGCAGCTTAGCGCCAGCGTCGGCTGAAGCTTTCTTT. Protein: CASSLAPASAEAFF.

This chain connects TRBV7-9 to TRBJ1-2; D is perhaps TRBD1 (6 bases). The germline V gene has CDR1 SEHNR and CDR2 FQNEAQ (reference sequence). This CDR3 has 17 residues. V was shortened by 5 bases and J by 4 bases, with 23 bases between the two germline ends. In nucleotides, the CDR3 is TGTGCCAGCAGCCCACCCTTCGTCGGGACACCATTCTATGGCTACACCTTC. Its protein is CASSPPFVGTPFYGYTF. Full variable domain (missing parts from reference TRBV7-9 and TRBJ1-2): DTGVSQNPRHKITKRGQNVTFRCDPISEHNRLYWYRQTLGQGPEFLTYFQNEAQLEKSRLLSDRFSAERPKGSFSTLEIQRTEQGDSAMYLCASSPPFVGTPFYGYTFGSGTRLTVV.

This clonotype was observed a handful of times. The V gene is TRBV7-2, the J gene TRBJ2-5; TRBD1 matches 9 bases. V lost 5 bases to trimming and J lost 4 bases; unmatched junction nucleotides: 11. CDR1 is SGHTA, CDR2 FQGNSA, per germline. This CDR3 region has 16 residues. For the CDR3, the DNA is TGTGCCAGCAGCGCCACACAGGGGGCGCTGATAGAGACCCAGTACTTC. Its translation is CASSATQGALIETQYF.

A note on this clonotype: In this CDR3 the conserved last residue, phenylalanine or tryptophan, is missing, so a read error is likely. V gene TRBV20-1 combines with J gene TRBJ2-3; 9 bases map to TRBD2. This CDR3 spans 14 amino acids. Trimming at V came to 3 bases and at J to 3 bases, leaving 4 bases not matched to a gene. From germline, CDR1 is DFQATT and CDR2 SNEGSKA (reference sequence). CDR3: CSARWLAGTDTQYY. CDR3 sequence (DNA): TGCAGTGCTAGGTGGCTAGCGGGAACAGATACGCAGTATTAT.

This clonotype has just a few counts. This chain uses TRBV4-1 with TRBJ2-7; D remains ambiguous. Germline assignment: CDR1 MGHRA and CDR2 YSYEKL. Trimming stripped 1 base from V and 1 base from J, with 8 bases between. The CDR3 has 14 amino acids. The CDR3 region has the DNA TGCGCCAGCAGCCAAGGATTCAGTTCCTACGAGCAGTACTTC. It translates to CASSQGFSSYEQYF.

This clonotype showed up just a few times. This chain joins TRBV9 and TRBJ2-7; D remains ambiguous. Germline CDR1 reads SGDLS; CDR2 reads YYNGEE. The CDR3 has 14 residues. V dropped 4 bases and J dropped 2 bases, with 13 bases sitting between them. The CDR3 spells CASSPNGRTYEQYF. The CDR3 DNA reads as TGTGCCAGCAGCCCGAACGGGCGAACCTACGAGCAGTACTTC.

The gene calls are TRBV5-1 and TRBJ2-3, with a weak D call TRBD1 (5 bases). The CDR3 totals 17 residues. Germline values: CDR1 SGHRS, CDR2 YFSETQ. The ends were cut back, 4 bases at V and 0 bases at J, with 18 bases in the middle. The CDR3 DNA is TGCGCCAGCAGCCCCACTGCCGGACACCCTAGCACAGATACGCAGTATTTT. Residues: CASSPTAGHPSTDTQYF.

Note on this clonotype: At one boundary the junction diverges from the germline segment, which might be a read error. CDR3 coding DNA: TGTGCCAGCAGCCCCACCGGGAGCTCCTGCAATGAGCAGTTCTTC. Amino acids: CASSPTGSSCNEQFF. The chain uses TRBV9 and TRBJ2-1; tentatively, D is TRBD2 (6 bases). Germline CDR1 SGDLS, CDR2 YYNGEE. This CDR3 region has 15 residues.

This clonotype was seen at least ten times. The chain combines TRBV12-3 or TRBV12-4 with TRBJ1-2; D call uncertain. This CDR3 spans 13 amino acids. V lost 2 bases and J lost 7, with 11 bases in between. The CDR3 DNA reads TGTGCCAGCAGTTTAACCCCAAAGGCTGGCTACACCTTC. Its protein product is CASSLTPKAGYTF.

The CDR3 DNA reads TGTGCCAGCAGTGAAGCCAGGGGGGGTGACAAGGCCCCCTACGAGCAGTACTTC. Translating it yields CASSEARGGDKAPYEQYF. The genes are TRBV6-1 and TRBJ2-7; D possibly matches TRBD1 or TRBD2 (7 bases each). The CDR3 contains 18 residues. The germline V gene encodes CDR1 MNHNS and CDR2 SASEGT. V shed 0 bases and J shed 2 bases, with 20 bases lying between them.

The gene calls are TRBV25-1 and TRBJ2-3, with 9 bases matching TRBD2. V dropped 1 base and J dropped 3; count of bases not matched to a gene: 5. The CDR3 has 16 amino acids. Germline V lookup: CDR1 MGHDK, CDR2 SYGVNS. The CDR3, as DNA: TGTGCCAGCAGTGAATTAGGCGGGAGGGCGACAGATACGCAGTATTTT. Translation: CASSELGGRATDTQYF.

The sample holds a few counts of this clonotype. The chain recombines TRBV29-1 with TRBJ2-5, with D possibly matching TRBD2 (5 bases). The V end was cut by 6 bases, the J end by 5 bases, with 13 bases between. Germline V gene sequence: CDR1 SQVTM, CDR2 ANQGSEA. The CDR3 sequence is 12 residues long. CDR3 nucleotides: TGCAGCGTGAGGGCCCTGGAGGAGACCCAGTACTTC. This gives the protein CSVRALEETQYF.

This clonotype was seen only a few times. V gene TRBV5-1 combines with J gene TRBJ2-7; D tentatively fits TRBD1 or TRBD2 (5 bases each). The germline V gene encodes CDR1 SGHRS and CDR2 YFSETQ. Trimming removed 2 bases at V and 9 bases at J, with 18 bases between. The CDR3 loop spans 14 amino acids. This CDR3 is CASSFSPGTEVQYF. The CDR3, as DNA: TGCGCCAGCAGCTTTTCCCCCGGGACGGAGGTGCAGTACTTC.

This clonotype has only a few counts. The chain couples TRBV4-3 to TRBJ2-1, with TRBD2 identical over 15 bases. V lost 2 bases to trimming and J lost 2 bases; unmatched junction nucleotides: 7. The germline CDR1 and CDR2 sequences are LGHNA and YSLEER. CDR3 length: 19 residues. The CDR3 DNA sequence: TGCGCCAGCAGCCAACAGGGTCGGACTAGCGGGAGGGCCTACAATGAGCAGTTCTTC. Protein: CASSQQGRTSGRAYNEQFF.

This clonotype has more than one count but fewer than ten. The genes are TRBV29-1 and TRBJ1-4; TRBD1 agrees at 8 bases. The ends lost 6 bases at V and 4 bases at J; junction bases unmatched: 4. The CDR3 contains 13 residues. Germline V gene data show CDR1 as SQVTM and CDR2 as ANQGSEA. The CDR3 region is CSVGQGYNEKLFF. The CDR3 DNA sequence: TGCAGCGTAGGACAGGGTTATAATGAAAAACTGTTTTTT.

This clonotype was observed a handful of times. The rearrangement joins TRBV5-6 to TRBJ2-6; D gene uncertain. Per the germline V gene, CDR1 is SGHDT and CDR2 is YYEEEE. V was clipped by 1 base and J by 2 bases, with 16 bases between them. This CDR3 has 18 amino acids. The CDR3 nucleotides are TGTGCCAGCAGCTTGATGTTTTCGGGTCTCACTGGGGCCAACGTCCTGACTTTC. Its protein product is CASSLMFSGLTGANVLTF.

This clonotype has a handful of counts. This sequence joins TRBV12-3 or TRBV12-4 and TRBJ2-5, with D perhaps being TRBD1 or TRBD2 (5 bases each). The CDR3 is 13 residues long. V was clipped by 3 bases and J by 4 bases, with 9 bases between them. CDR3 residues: CASSFRGVETQYF. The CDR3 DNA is TGTGCCAGCAGTTTTCGAGGGGTAGAGACCCAGTACTTC.

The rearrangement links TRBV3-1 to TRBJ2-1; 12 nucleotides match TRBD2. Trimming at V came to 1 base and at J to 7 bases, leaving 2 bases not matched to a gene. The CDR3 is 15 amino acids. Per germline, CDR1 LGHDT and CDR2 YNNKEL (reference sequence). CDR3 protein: CASSQAGLAGNEQFF. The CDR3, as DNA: TGTGCCAGCAGCCAAGCTGGACTAGCGGGAAATGAGCAGTTCTTC.

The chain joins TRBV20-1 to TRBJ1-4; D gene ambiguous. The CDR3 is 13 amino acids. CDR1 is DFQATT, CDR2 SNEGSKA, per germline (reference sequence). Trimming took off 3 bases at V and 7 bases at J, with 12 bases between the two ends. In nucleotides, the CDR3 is TGCAGTGCTAGGATAGGCTTGAGTGAAAAACTGTTTTTT. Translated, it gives CSARIGLSEKLFF.

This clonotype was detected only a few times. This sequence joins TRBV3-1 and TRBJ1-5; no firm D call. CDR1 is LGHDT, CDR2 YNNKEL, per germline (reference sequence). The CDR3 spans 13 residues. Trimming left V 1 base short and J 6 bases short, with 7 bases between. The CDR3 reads CASSQARSQPQHF. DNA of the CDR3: TGTGCCAGCAGCCAAGCGAGGAGTCAGCCCCAGCATTTT.

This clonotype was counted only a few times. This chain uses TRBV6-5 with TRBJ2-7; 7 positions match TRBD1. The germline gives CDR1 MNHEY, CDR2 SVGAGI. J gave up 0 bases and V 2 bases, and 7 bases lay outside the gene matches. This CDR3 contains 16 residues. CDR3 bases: TGTGCCAGCAGTTACCAGAGGGACAGTCCCTCCTACGAGCAGTACTTC. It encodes CASSYQRDSPSYEQYF.

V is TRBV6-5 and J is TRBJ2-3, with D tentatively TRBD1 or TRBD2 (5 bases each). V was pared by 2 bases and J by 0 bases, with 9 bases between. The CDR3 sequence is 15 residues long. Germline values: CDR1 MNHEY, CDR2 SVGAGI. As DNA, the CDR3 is TGTGCCAGCAGTTACGGGACCGCTAGCACAGATACGCAGTATTTT. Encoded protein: CASSYGTASTDTQYF.

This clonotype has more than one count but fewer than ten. The CDR3 region has the DNA TGTGCCAGCAGCTCAAGCGGACAGGCCTACAATGAGCAGTTCTTC. Residues: CASSSSGQAYNEQFF. This chain joins TRBV4-2 and TRBJ2-1; 7 bases match TRBD1. The CDR3 length is 15 residues. The germline V gene encodes CDR1 LGHNA and CDR2 YNFKEQ. The V segment lost 5 bases and the J segment 2 bases; nucleotides outside the gene matches: 6.

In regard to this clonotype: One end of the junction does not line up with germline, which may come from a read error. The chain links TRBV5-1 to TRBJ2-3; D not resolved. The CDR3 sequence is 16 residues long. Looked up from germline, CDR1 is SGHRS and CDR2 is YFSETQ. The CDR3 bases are TGCGCCAGCAGCTTGGACCCCAGGATCAGCACAGATACGCAGTTTTTT. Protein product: CASSLDPRISTDTQFF.

Here the CDR3 DNA reads TGTGCCAGCAGTTACCCTAGCGGGGGGCTCTCCTACAATGAGCAGTTCTTC. Its protein product is CASSYPSGGLSYNEQFF. The chain carries TRBV6-2 or TRBV6-3 and TRBJ2-1; TRBD2 matches at 11 bases. V was pared by 2 bases and J by 0 bases, with 3 bases of the junction left unmatched. The CDR3 is 17 residues long. Germline V gene lookup returns CDR1 MNHEY and CDR2 SVGEGT.

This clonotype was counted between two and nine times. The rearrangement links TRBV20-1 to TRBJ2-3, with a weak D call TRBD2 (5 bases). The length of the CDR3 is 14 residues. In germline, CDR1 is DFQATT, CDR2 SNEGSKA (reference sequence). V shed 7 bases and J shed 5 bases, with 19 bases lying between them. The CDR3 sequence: CSVGLRRAGDTQYF. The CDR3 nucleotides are TGCAGTGTAGGGCTGCGGCGGGCGGGAGATACGCAGTATTTT.

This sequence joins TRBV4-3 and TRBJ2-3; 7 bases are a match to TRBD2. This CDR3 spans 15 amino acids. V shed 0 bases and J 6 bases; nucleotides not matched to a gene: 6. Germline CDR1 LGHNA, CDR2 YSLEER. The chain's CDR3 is CASSQESSGVDTQYF. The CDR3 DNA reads TGCGCCAGCAGCCAAGAATCCAGCGGGGTCGATACGCAGTATTTT.